Listed below are T cell receptor beta chains from one sample, sequenced in a study of shared clonotypes between healthy human individuals. Sequenced by immunoSEQ multiplex PCR; TCRdb stores in-frame clones only, minus some. The repertoire includes 2 million to 3 million clones, approximately 94% of them detected once, and about 0.39% sits in the top ten. Sequenced sample: naive CD4+ T cells from PBMCs. The receptors here all came from a man aged 18 to 35 in good health. Some clones in this sample may be carry-over from other donors' samples. CDR3s include the opening cysteine and the closing phenylalanine or tryptophan. The D gene is left open where the match is weak. Rows may omit the clone size; those that give it use once, few, many or a size class.

cdr3_nt cdr3_aa clone_size j_call d_call v_call
TGTGCCAGCTCTCTTGAGACAGGGGGCTTTAATGGCTACACCTTC CASSLETGGFNGYTF NA TRBJ1-2 TRBD1 TRBV18
TGTGCCAGCCTGCACGTCGGGGTTGGGGAGCAGTACTTC CASLHVGVGEQYF NA TRBJ2-7 NA TRBV6-1
TGTGCCAGCTTCACAGCTGGCGGGAAGACCCAGTACTTC CASFTAGGKTQYF NA TRBJ2-5 NA TRBV6-5
TGTGCCAGCAGGCCAGGGGGGGGATACGAGCAGTACTTC CASRPGGGYEQYF NA TRBJ2-7 NA TRBV6-1
TGTGCCAGCAGCCCGGGACAGGGGGGCAAGGCCCATCGGGAGCCCCAGCATTTT CASSPGQGGKAHREPQHF NA TRBJ1-5 TRBD1 TRBV9
TGTGCCAGCAGCCAGACAGGGTCCACTGAAGCTTTCTTT CASSQTGSTEAFF few TRBJ1-1 TRBD1 TRBV5-4
TGTGCCAGCAGCGTAACAGGATCAATGGTGGGGGAGCTGTTTTTT CASSVTGSMVGELFF NA TRBJ2-2 NA TRBV9
TGCGCCAGCAGCTTTACAGGGGCCCCTGAAGCTTTCTTT CASSFTGAPEAFF NA TRBJ1-1 TRBD1 TRBV5-1
TGCGCCAGCGGATCTGGTTTTGGTTACGAGCAGTACTTC CASGSGFGYEQYF NA TRBJ2-7 NA TRBV5-1
TGTGCCAGCAGCAAAAGACTAGCGGGAAACACCGGGGAGCTGTTTTTT CASSKRLAGNTGELFF NA TRBJ2-2 TRBD2 TRBV9
TGTGCCAGCAGCCAAGTAGAGGGCGGACAGGGGGCTGAAGCTTTCTTT CASSQVEGGQGAEAFF NA TRBJ1-1 TRBD1 TRBV4-2
TGCGCCAGCAGCCACTCCGCCTTTTTTTTTGGCGGGCCGAGCACAGATACGCAGTATTTT CASSHSAFFFGGPSTDTQYF NA TRBJ2-3 NA TRBV5-1
TGTGCCAGCAGCTTAACTTTTGCTAGCGGGACCACCGGGGAGCTGTTTTTT CASSLTFASGTTGELFF NA TRBJ2-2 TRBD2 TRBV7-3
TGTGCCAGCAGCTTAGAGCCGGGGGCGTGGGGCTACACCTTC CASSLEPGAWGYTF NA TRBJ1-2 NA TRBV7-8
TGCAGCGTTGTCGAGACAGCCTCCCAAGAGACCCAGTACTTC CSVVETASQETQYF NA TRBJ2-5 NA TRBV29-1
TGCGCCAGCAGCCAAGCACCGGGACAGGGGAACTATGGCTACACCTTC CASSQAPGQGNYGYTF NA TRBJ1-2 TRBD1 TRBV4-1
TGTGCCAGCAGCTTTACCATGGGTCCGGGCGGGGAGCTGTTTTTT CASSFTMGPGGELFF NA TRBJ2-2 NA TRBV2
TGCGCCAGCAGCTTGAGGTCGCCAGGGACCTATGGCTACACCTTC CASSLRSPGTYGYTF NA TRBJ1-2 NA TRBV5-1
TGTGCCAGCAGCCCCCGAGCGATGTCTGGAAACACCATATATTTT CASSPRAMSGNTIYF NA TRBJ1-3 NA TRBV6-5
TGTGCCAGCAGTGAACGCCCCGGGACAGGGGGCATTTTGGATACGCAGTATTTT CASSERPGTGGILDTQYF NA TRBJ2-3 TRBD1 TRBV25-1
TGTGCCAGCAGCTTCCCCCCCGGACAGCCTTATAGCAATCAGCCCCAGCATTTT CASSFPPGQPYSNQPQHF NA TRBJ1-5 NA TRBV7-2
TGTGCCAGTAGTATTCGAGCGACTCGGGGATTCCACGAGCAGTACTTC CASSIRATRGFHEQYF once TRBJ2-7 NA TRBV19
TGTGCCAGCAGCTTAGCCTGGCAGGGCCACGAGCAGTACTTC CASSLAWQGHEQYF NA TRBJ2-7 NA TRBV11-2
TGTGCCAGCAGTTTACTCGGGGGCTCGGTCACTGAAGCTTTCTTT CASSLLGGSVTEAFF NA TRBJ1-1 NA TRBV27
TGTGCCAGCAGTCCGGGCCCTAACTATGGCTACACCTTC CASSPGPNYGYTF NA TRBJ1-2 NA TRBV2
TGCGCCAGCAGCCAAGATGGACAGGCCCAACAGCCCCAGCATTTT CASSQDGQAQQPQHF NA TRBJ1-5 TRBD1 TRBV4-3
TGTGCCAGCAGCTTAGCACTGTTAGGCAGGGGTGAGCCTGGCAATCAGCCCCAGCATTTT CASSLALLGRGEPGNQPQHF NA TRBJ1-5 NA TRBV11-3
TGTGCCAGCAGTTCCATACCGGGTCCTTCGTACTTC CASSSIPGPSYF once TRBJ2-7 NA TRBV28
TGCGCCAGCAGGACCCTGACAGGGGGCGGGGAGACCCAGTACTTC CASRTLTGGGETQYF NA TRBJ2-5 TRBD1 TRBV5-1
TGCGCCAGCCTTGGGGGTAGCGGACGCACAGATACGCAGTATTTT CASLGGSGRTDTQYF NA TRBJ2-3 NA TRBV5-1
TGTGCCAGCAGTTACCGGGGTCTCGGCTATGGCTACACCTTC CASSYRGLGYGYTF NA TRBJ1-2 NA TRBV6-5
TGTGCCAGCAGCTTAAAGTGGGGTCAGCCCCAGCATTTT CASSLKWGQPQHF NA TRBJ1-5 NA TRBV7-3
TGTGCCAGCAGCAGATCCGGGCCCAACTATGGCTACACCTTC CASSRSGPNYGYTF NA TRBJ1-2 NA TRBV27
TGTGCCAGCAGCCCCCCAGGCCACTTTCCTGGGGATACGCAGTATTTT CASSPPGHFPGDTQYF NA TRBJ2-3 NA TRBV7-2
TGTGCCAGCAGCACTCGGACAGGGAAGGTGCGGTATTTT CASSTRTGKVRYF NA TRBJ2-3 TRBD1 TRBV7-2
TGTGCCAGCAGCCCAGCCCTAGGAGGCTCCTACAATGAGCAGTTCTTC CASSPALGGSYNEQFF NA TRBJ2-1 NA TRBV9
TGTGCCAGCAGCACGAGACAGGCAACCTATGGCTACACCTTC CASSTRQATYGYTF NA TRBJ1-2 NA TRBV11-2
TGTGCCAGCAGTACCCACTACTCCTACGAGCAGTACTTC CASSTHYSYEQYF NA TRBJ2-7 NA TRBV27
TGTGCCAGCAGCCAAAGCGGGGGGCGAGTCACCGGGGAGCTGTTTTTT CASSQSGGRVTGELFF NA TRBJ2-2 TRBD2 TRBV4-2
TGCGGGGTTTCACAGGGGTTAAATTCACCCCTCCACTTT CGVSQGLNSPLHF NA TRBJ1-6 TRBD1 TRBV7-9
TGTGCCAGCAGCTTAGCGAGGACAGCTCCGGGCTACACCTTC CASSLARTAPGYTF NA TRBJ1-2 NA TRBV7-2
TGTGCCAGCAGGACCCTGGCGGGGGGCCAGCCCCAGCATTTT CASRTLAGGQPQHF NA TRBJ1-5 NA TRBV2